This T cell receptor beta chain came from a study of blood T cell repertoires in COVID-19. Looking at the study overall: Italy, Spain and the United States were the sources of the convalescent and acute COVID-19 samples. From T cells, B-cell-depleted T cells, or PBMCs came the material, which was cDNA or gDNA.

This clone was counted a few times. In the source study's methods: Nucleated cell number was recorded as an estimate derived from reference gene primer amplification. Libraries were prepared by immunoSEQ multiplex PCR; TCRdb keeps only in-frame clonotypes and omits some of them. For V, J and clone size, that table is used; D and trimming come from the DNA. The table includes about 120,000 clones, 60% to 80% detected once. The trim removed 4 bases at V and 0 bases at J, leaving 8 bases unmatched. The CDR3 has 18 residues. The germline V gene encodes CDR1 SGHTA and CDR2 FQGTGA. Specimen: peripheral blood. This clonotype originated in a human donor in a cohort sampled during active COVID-19. The J gene is TRBJ2-3, the V gene TRBV7-3; 12 bases line up with TRBD2. In DNA form, the CDR3 reads TGTGCCAGCAGCTACGGACTAGCGGGGACTCTTAGCACAGATACGCAGTATTTT. Translating gives CASSYGLAGTLSTDTQYF.